The source of this TCR beta chain is a study of neurological immune-mediated disorders. cDNA synthesis was performed by 5'RACE with 10-nucleotide random UMIs. From 15-18 subjects, over 160 million TCR-beta sequences were obtained in each sequencing run. Using its own MiXCR run on the 5' RACE reads, TCRdb lists one record per CDR3 protein. The sample holds tens of thousands of distinct CDR3 sequences; roughly 13% are singletons and the top ten take around 4.3%. The CDR3 is 13 residues long. Trimming shortened V by 0 bases and J by 4 bases, and 6 bases separated the two germline ends. Germline-derived CDR1 and CDR2 are SGHRS and YFSETQ. Specified time point: longitudinal time-point 1 (baseline). The study, taken as a whole, reports: Patients with HTLV-1-associated myelopathy showed the most TCR clonal expansion. Those with multiple sclerosis showed the least, falling below healthy controls. Among expanded clones, no CDR3 amino acid sequences were shared across subjects, a pattern suggesting private repertoires in all groups.

This clonotype appeared many times. Its antigen is unknown. The sequence derives from a female donor with HTLV-1-associated myelopathy (HAM/TSP). Sequencing used PBMCs. This chain uses TRBV5-1 with TRBJ2-3; D not resolved. The CDR3 region is CASSLGGPDTQYF. The DNA for the CDR3 is TGCGCCAGCAGCTTGGGAGGTCCAGATACGCAGTATTTT.